Each of the 6 T cell receptor beta chains below was sequenced from the same sample in a study of blood T cell repertoires in COVID-19. Method: immunoSEQ multiplex PCR; TCRdb's copy keeps in-frame clones and lacks some. The profile shows 7,000 or so clones, 80% to 90% of them singletons. The specimen sequenced was peripheral blood. The receptors derive from a man at least 80 years old with active COVID-19.

V gene TRBV11-3 combines with J gene TRBJ1-1; D remains unclear. CDR3 size: 13 residues. Trimming removed 3 bases from V and 4 bases from J, with 9 bases in between. CDR1 is SGHNT, CDR2 YENEEA, per germline. CDR3 loop: CASSLGVTTEAFF. CDR3 bases: TGTGCCAGCAGCTTGGGCGTGACCACTGAAGCTTTCTTT. Full variable domain (missing parts from reference TRBV11-3 and TRBJ1-1): EAGVVQSPRYKIIEKKQPVAFWCNPISGHNTLYWYLQNLGQGPELLIRYENEEAVDDSQLPKDRFSAERLKGVDSTLKIQPAELGDSAVYLCASSLGVTTEAFFGQGTRLTVV.

The genes are TRBV6-5 and TRBJ1-5; a possible D gene is TRBD1 (6 bases). Trimming took off 0 bases at V and 11 bases at J, with 14 bases between the two ends. Germline values: CDR1 MNHEY, CDR2 SVGAGI. CDR3 length: 14 residues. CDR3 DNA sequence: TGTGCCAGCAGTTACTCTCGGCAGCACAGGGCCCAGCATTTT. This encodes CASSYSRQHRAQHF.

The genes are TRBV28 and TRBJ2-7; D is ambiguous. CDR1 MDHEN and CDR2 SYDVKM come from the germline V gene. With 7 bases removed from V and 5 bases from J, the gap between germline ends came to 15 bases. The CDR3 is 13 residues long. This CDR3 is CASIAVGRDEQYF. In DNA, the CDR3 is TGTGCCAGCATCGCAGTGGGCCGCGACGAGCAGTACTTC. The whole variable domain, filled in from reference TRBV28 and TRBJ2-7, reads DVKVTQSSRYLVKRTGEKVFLECVQDMDHENMFWYRQDPGLGLRLIYFSYDVKMKEKGDIPEGYSVSREKKERFSLILESASTNQTSMYLCASIAVGRDEQYFGPGTRLTVT.

About this clone itself: At one end, the junction sequence differs from germline, possibly due to a read error. The CDR3, as DNA: TGTGCCAGCACCCCCAGATCATGCGGGGCGCACCGGGGAGCTGTTTTT. Amino acids: CASTPRSCGAHRGAVF. The genes are TRBV6-2 or TRBV6-3 and TRBJ2-2, with a possible D match to TRBD2 (6 bases). CDR3 length: 16 residues. Per germline, CDR1 MNHEY and CDR2 SVGEGT.

V usage is TRBV2 and J usage is TRBJ1-3; 7 nucleotides align to TRBD1. V shed 2 bases and J 0 bases; nucleotides not matched to a gene: 7. Germline assignment: CDR1 SNHLY and CDR2 FYNNEI. This CDR3 is 17 amino acids long. CDR3 sequence: CASSETPGQISGNTIYF. CDR3 in DNA: TGTGCCAGCAGTGAAACCCCGGGACAGATCTCTGGAAACACCATATATTTT.

The J gene is TRBJ1-1, the V gene TRBV30, with TRBD1 as a possible D gene (6 bases). This CDR3 is built from 17 residues. V lost 5 bases and J lost 0, with 22 bases in between. CDR1 GTSNPN and CDR2 SVGIG come from the germline V gene (reference sequence). The CDR3 here is CAWAHRVRGSMNTEAFF. Here the CDR3 DNA reads TGTGCCTGGGCGCACAGGGTTCGAGGTTCCATGAACACTGAAGCTTTCTTT.